Presented here are 5 T cell receptor beta chains from one specimen sequenced in a study of cytomegalovirus exposure and HLA in healthy donors. Primers included in the PCR were 60 Vbeta and 13 Jbeta primers. This table comes from immunoSEQ multiplex PCR, and its TCRdb copy is limited to in-frame clones, with some not included. Counted here are about 60,000 clones, 70% to 90% occurring once; the ten biggest clones make up roughly 1.4%. Sequenced sample: PBMCs. Receptor source: a young man in good health and CMV-seronegative.

The rearrangement uses TRBV6-6 and TRBJ2-7; perhaps TRBD2 as D (5 bases). Germline V gives CDR1 MNHNY, CDR2 SVGAGI (reference sequence). The CDR3 is made up of 13 amino acids. V was pared by 5 bases and J by 2 bases, with 10 bases between. The CDR3 nucleotides are TGTGCCAGCAGTGAGTTCGGGGCCTACGAGCAGTACTTC. Encoded protein: CASSEFGAYEQYF.

The V call is TRBV13, the J call TRBJ1-1; the match to TRBD1 covers 8 bases. This CDR3 contains 13 residues. CDR1 and CDR2 from the germline V gene are PRHDT and FYEKMQ (reference sequence). Losses at the gene ends were 3 bases for V and 8 bases for J; bases not matched to a gene: 5. In DNA, the CDR3 is TGTGCCAGCAGCTTCAGGGGGCTTACCGAAGCTTTCTTT. It translates to CASSFRGLTEAFF.

This clone was picked up one time. The V and J genes are TRBV7-3 and TRBJ1-1; the match to TRBD1 covers 7 bases. CDR1 is SGHTA, CDR2 FQGTGA, per germline. This CDR3 is built from 14 residues. V shed 5 bases and J 1 base; nucleotides not matched to a gene: 4. The CDR3 DNA sequence: TGTGCCAGCAGCATGACAGGGACGAACACTGAAGCTTTCTTT. This encodes CASSMTGTNTEAFF.

The rearrangement links TRBV13 to TRBJ1-5; no firm D call. Trimming shortened V by 0 bases and J by 6 bases, and 9 bases separated the two germline ends. This CDR3 is built from 14 residues. CDR1 and CDR2 (germline): PRHDT, FYEKMQ (reference sequence). CDR3 in DNA: TGTGCCAGCAGCTTAGGGCTGTCCGGTCAGCCCCAGCATTTT. This translates into CASSLGLSGQPQHF.

The V gene is TRBV6-5, the J gene TRBJ1-5; 7 positions agree with TRBD1. This CDR3 region has 15 residues. The trim removed 6 bases at V and 6 bases at J, leaving 11 bases unmatched. In germline, CDR1 is MNHEY, CDR2 SVGAGI. CDR3 in amino acids: CASRQGVGYGQPQHF. CDR3 DNA: TGTGCCAGCAGGCAGGGGGTCGGGTATGGTCAGCCCCAGCATTTT.